The 6 T cell receptor beta chains listed next were all sequenced from one sample in a study of T cell responses to AZD1222 COVID-19 vaccine. Profiled with immunoSEQ multiplex PCR; TCRdb holds only in-frame clones, not every one. The sample includes about 120,000 clones, 87% of them seen just once. Sample: peripheral blood, taken 28 days after the second AZD1222 dose. These receptors all stem from an adult who received the AZD1222 COVID-19 vaccine.

This sequence joins TRBV18 and TRBJ2-7, with D possibly matching TRBD2 (5 bases). CDR3 length equals 16 residues. Germline V CDR1 and CDR2: KGHSH, LQKENI. V lost 4 bases, J lost 3 bases, and 19 bases lay in between. Here the CDR3 reads CASSLEGSGFGYEQYF. Here the CDR3 DNA reads TGTGCCAGCTCACTCGAGGGATCGGGTTTCGGCTACGAGCAGTACTTC.

V and J are TRBV7-3 and TRBJ1-1; TRBD1 matches at 11 bases. This CDR3 has 15 amino acids. The V and J ends lost 5 bases and 4 bases, in that order; junction bases with no gene match: 6. Looked up from germline, CDR1 is SGHTA and CDR2 is FQGTGA. In DNA form, the CDR3 reads TGTGCCAGCAGCCAGTCCGGGACAGGGGGCACTGAAGCTTTCTTT. The encoded protein is CASSQSGTGGTEAFF.

J is TRBJ2-2 and V is TRBV19; 8 bases map to TRBD2. This CDR3 is 15 amino acids long. V shed 5 bases and J 7 bases; nucleotides not matched to a gene: 9. Per the germline V gene, CDR1 is LNHDA and CDR2 is SQIVND (reference sequence). Here the CDR3 reads CASSHPGGPNGELFF. CDR3 bases: TGTGCCAGTAGTCATCCGGGGGGGCCGAACGGGGAGCTGTTTTTT.

This chain connects TRBV4-3 to TRBJ1-2, with a weak D call TRBD1 (5 bases). Germline CDR1 LGHNA, CDR2 YSLEER. The germline V and J ends were trimmed by 1 base and 3 bases, with 15 bases remaining between them. The CDR3 is 16 residues long. This CDR3 reads CASSQGAGTDYYGYTF. The CDR3 DNA reads as TGCGCCAGCAGCCAAGGCGCGGGGACGGATTACTATGGCTACACCTTC.

The V and J genes are TRBV5-4 and TRBJ2-1; 8 nucleotides agree with TRBD1. The germline V gene has CDR1 SGHNT and CDR2 YYREEE (reference sequence). V shed 4 bases and J 5 bases; nucleotides not matched to a gene: 8. There are 15 residues in the CDR3. CDR3 DNA: TGTGCCAGCAGCCCCCCGGGACAGGCAAACAATGAGCAGTTCTTC. Its protein is CASSPPGQANNEQFF.

This chain joins TRBV5-4 and TRBJ2-7; D might be TRBD1 (7 bases). CDR3 length: 17 amino acids. Germline V gene data show CDR1 as SGHNT and CDR2 as YYREEE (reference sequence). V lost 0 bases and J lost 4, with 20 bases in between. The CDR3 sequence: CASSLANQGGLIYEQYF. CDR3 nucleotide sequence: TGTGCCAGCAGCTTGGCCAATCAGGGGGGATTGATATACGAGCAGTACTTC.